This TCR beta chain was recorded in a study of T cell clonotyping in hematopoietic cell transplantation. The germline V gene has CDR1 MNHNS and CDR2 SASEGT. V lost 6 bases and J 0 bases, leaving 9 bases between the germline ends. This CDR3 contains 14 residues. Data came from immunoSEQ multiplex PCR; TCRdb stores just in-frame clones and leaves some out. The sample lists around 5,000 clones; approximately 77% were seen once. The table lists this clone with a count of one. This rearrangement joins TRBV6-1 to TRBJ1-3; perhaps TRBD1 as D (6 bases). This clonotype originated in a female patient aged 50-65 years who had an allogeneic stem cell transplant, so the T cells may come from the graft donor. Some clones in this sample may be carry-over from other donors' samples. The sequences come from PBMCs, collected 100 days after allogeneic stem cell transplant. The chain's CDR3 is CASRGQTSGNTIYF. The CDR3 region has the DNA TGTGCCAGCAGAGGACAGACCTCTGGAAACACCATATATTTT.